The 10 T cell receptor beta chains below all came from one sample that was sequenced in a study of blood T cell repertoires in COVID-19. Sequencing was performed with immunoSEQ multiplex PCR; in TCRdb, only in-frame clones are kept and a portion is missing. The sample carries 200,000 to 250,000 clones, roughly 75% recorded once. Specimen: peripheral blood. Receptor source: an older woman with acute or convalescent COVID-19.

The V and J genes are TRBV19 and TRBJ1-5, with D possibly being TRBD1 (6 bases). Germline V lookup: CDR1 LNHDA, CDR2 SQIVND (reference sequence). The V and J ends lost 0 bases and 3 bases respectively, with 9 bases between them. The CDR3 is made up of 15 amino acids. The CDR3 coding sequence is TGTGCCAGTAGTATAGAACAGGGCGCCAATCAGCCCCAGCATTTT. This translates into CASSIEQGANQPQHF.

This clone was recorded once. The chain carries TRBV27 and TRBJ1-2; D may be TRBD1 (5 bases). Looked up from germline, CDR1 is MNHEY and CDR2 is SMNVEV (reference sequence). Trimming removed 3 bases from V and 1 base from J, with 9 bases in between. The CDR3 runs 14 residues. CDR3 DNA sequence: TGTGCCAGCAGTTTCAGGCAGGGTAACTATGGCTACACCTTC. Protein: CASSFRQGNYGYTF.

The chain uses TRBV5-1 and TRBJ2-7; maybe TRBD1 (5 bases). Germline values: CDR1 SGHRS, CDR2 YFSETQ. This CDR3 contains 14 residues. Trimming cost V 4 bases and J 2 bases, with 13 bases left between them. DNA of the CDR3: TGCGCCAGCAGCCTAGAAGGGGAAACCTACGAGCAGTACTTC. Translated: CASSLEGETYEQYF.

The chain couples TRBV18 to TRBJ2-4; 9 bases are shared with TRBD1. This CDR3 has 18 residues. CDR1 and CDR2 from the germline V gene are KGHSH and LQKENI. J lost 8 bases, V lost 3 bases, and 17 bases had no gene match. The CDR3 region is CASSPRPGQGVVIDIQYF. As DNA, the CDR3 is TGTGCCAGCTCACCTAGACCGGGACAGGGAGTAGTGATAGACATTCAGTACTTC. The whole variable domain, filled in from reference TRBV18 and TRBJ2-4, reads NAGVMQNPRHLVRRRGQEARLRCSPMKGHSHVYWYRQLPEEGLKFMVYLQKENIIDESGMPKERFSAEFPKEGPSILRIQQVVRGDSAAYFCASSPRPGQGVVIDIQYFGAGTRLSVL.

The genes are TRBV20-1 and TRBJ2-4; D uncertain. This CDR3 spans 13 amino acids. The germline gives CDR1 DFQATT, CDR2 SNEGSKA (reference sequence). V lost 3 bases and J 0 bases, leaving 6 bases between the germline ends. The CDR3 reads CSASLLAKNIQYF. CDR3 coding DNA: TGCAGTGCTAGTCTACTAGCCAAAAACATTCAGTACTTC.

The rearrangement joins TRBV5-6 to TRBJ2-3; 8 nucleotides agree with TRBD1. The germline V gene has CDR1 SGHDT and CDR2 YYEEEE. The CDR3 has 15 amino acids. J gave up 4 bases and V 2 bases, and 6 bases lay outside the gene matches. CDR3 bases: TGTGCCAGCAGCTTCAGACAGGGGAGGTCAGATACGCAGTATTTT. Protein sequence: CASSFRQGRSDTQYF.

This clone was detected once. The chain uses TRBV24-1 and TRBJ1-4; TRBD1 agrees at 10 bases. Germline V CDR1 and CDR2: KGHDR, SFDVKD. V shed 4 bases, J shed 8 bases, and the junction held 6 bases outside the gene matches. The CDR3 is 15 residues long. Here the CDR3 DNA reads TGTGCCACCAGTGACTCGGGACAGGGGAAGGAAAAACTGTTTTTT. This gives the protein CATSDSGQGKEKLFF.

The gene calls are TRBV21-1 and TRBJ2-5; TRBD1 reflects the table's D call only, with no check against the DNA. TRBV21-1 is a pseudogene segment. This CDR3 spans 14 amino acids. The CDR3 protein is CASNDREKGETQYF. The DNA for the CDR3 is TGTGCCAGCAACGACAGGGAGAAGGGGGAGACCCAGTACTTC.

This clone turned up a few times. The V gene is TRBV5-1, the J gene TRBJ2-7, with 10 positions matching TRBD1. The germline gives CDR1 SGHRS, CDR2 YFSETQ. CDR3 size: 14 residues. The junction had 3 bases not matched to a gene; V was cut back by 4 bases and J by 2 bases. In DNA, the CDR3 is TGCGCCAGCAGCCCCGGGACAGGGGCCTACGAGCAGTACTTC. It yields the protein CASSPGTGAYEQYF.

As concerns this clone: Being one base from a much bigger clone, this may be a read error. The sample has other DNA sequences that encode this CDR3 too. The chain joins TRBV12-3 or TRBV12-4 to TRBJ1-2; perhaps TRBD1 as D (5 bases). V was trimmed by 1 base and J by 4 bases, leaving 7 bases between them. The CDR3 consists of 13 residues. This CDR3 reads CASSLGQSYGYTF. The CDR3 region has the DNA TGTGCCAGCAGTTTAGGACAGTCCTATGGCTACACCTTC.